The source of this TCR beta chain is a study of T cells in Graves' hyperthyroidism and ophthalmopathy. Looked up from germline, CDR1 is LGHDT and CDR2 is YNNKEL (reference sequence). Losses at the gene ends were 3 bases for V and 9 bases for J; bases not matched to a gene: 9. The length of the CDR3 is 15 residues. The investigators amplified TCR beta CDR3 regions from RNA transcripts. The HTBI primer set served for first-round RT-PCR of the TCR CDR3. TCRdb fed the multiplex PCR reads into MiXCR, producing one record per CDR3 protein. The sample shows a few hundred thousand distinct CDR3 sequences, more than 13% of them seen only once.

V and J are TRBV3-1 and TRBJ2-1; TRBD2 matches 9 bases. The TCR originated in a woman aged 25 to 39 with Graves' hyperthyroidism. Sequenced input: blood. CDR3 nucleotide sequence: TGTGCCAGCAGCCATTTAGCGGGAGTGCATCTTGAGCAGTTCTTC. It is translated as CASSHLAGVHLEQFF.